Presented here are 30 T cell receptor beta chains from one specimen sequenced in a study of blood T cell repertoires in COVID-19. Sequencing used immunoSEQ multiplex PCR; TCRdb keeps in-frame clones, though not all of them. The sample records 60,000 to 90,000 clones, less than 90% being singletons. The sequencing sample was made of peripheral blood. Receptor source: a man aged 50 or older with acute or convalescent COVID-19.

The V gene is TRBV2, the J gene TRBJ2-4, with D uncertain. CDR3 length: 17 residues. V shed 1 base and J shed 1 base, with 14 bases lying between them. In germline, CDR1 is SNHLY, CDR2 FYNNEI. CDR3 protein: CASSEGVAVMAKNIQYF. CDR3 nucleotide sequence: TGTGCCAGCAGTGAAGGGGTAGCCGTCATGGCCAAAAACATTCAGTACTTC.

The CDR3 loop reads CASSLALATGDAGYTF. The CDR3 region has the DNA TGTGCCAGCAGCTTGGCCCTTGCGACAGGGGATGCTGGCTACACCTTC. This chain uses TRBV5-5 with TRBJ1-2, with 8 positions matching TRBD1. CDR1 is SGHKS and CDR2 is YYEKEE in the germline V gene (reference sequence). The CDR3 runs 16 residues. V lost 0 bases and J lost 7; bases outside the gene matches: 11.

V gene TRBV11-2 combines with J gene TRBJ2-5, with 7 nucleotides matching TRBD2. There are 17 residues in the CDR3. Germline lookup yields CDR1 SGHAT and CDR2 FQNNGV. V dropped 4 bases and J dropped 5; count of bases not matched to a gene: 16. DNA for the CDR3: TGTGCCAGCAGCTCCCCGCGTGGTGGGAGGGCCCGGGAGACCCAGTACTTC. Its translation is CASSSPRGGRARETQYF.

CDR3 bases: TGTGCCACCACAGGACAGGGGGCCTACAATGAGCAGTTCTTC. This gives the protein CATTGQGAYNEQFF. J is TRBJ2-1 and V is TRBV10-3; 10 nucleotides line up with TRBD1. Germline V gene lookup returns CDR1 ENHRY and CDR2 SYGVKD. Trimming at V came to 10 bases and at J to 2 bases, leaving 5 bases not matched to a gene. CDR3 length equals 14 residues.

The rearrangement uses TRBV19 and TRBJ1-2; the D gene is possibly TRBD1 (6 bases). Germline V gene sequence: CDR1 LNHDA, CDR2 SQIVND (reference sequence). V gave up 8 bases and J gave up 3 bases, with 19 bases separating them. The CDR3 contains 15 residues. CDR3 DNA sequence: TGTGCCAGTGGCGGACAGTTCGAGCACGACTATGGCTACACCTTC. This codes for CASGGQFEHDYGYTF.

This clone occurred once. The chain has TRBV5-1 and TRBJ1-4; 7 bases align to TRBD1. Trimming at V came to 1 base and at J to 5 bases, leaving 5 bases not matched to a gene. CDR1 and CDR2 (germline): SGHRS, YFSETQ. This CDR3 region has 15 residues. The CDR3 nucleotides are TGCGCCAGCAGCTTGAGGCCAGGGGGGAATGAAAAACTGTTTTTT. This encodes CASSLRPGGNEKLFF.

V and J are TRBV19 and TRBJ1-1; D gene ambiguous. V gave up 11 bases and J gave up 0 bases, with 25 bases separating them. Germline V gene lookup returns CDR1 LNHDA and CDR2 SQIVND (reference sequence). This CDR3 spans 17 amino acids. The CDR3 reads CACARAEAPGMNTEAFF. The CDR3 coding sequence is TGTGCCTGTGCCCGGGCGGAGGCCCCAGGTATGAACACTGAAGCTTTCTTT.

The rearrangement links TRBV20-1 to TRBJ2-3; TRBD2 aligns across 9 bases. J gave up 5 bases and V 3 bases, and 9 bases lay outside the gene matches. The CDR3 spans 15 residues. Per the germline V gene, CDR1 is DFQATT and CDR2 is SNEGSKA (reference sequence). This chain's CDR3 is CSASGGGGAGDTQYF. CDR3 DNA sequence: TGCAGTGCTAGTGGGGGCGGGGGGGCCGGAGATACGCAGTATTTT.

The rearrangement joins TRBV7-9 to TRBJ2-5; D perhaps matches TRBD1 (6 bases). Trimming pared 6 bases from V and 2 bases from J, leaving 10 bases between. Germline V CDR1 and CDR2: SEHNR, FQNEAQ (reference sequence). This CDR3 has 13 residues. In DNA form, the CDR3 reads TGTGCCAGCAGGGCAGGGGTACAAGAGACCCAGTACTTC. Protein product: CASRAGVQETQYF.

The V and J genes are TRBV7-2 and TRBJ2-3, with 12 nucleotides matching TRBD2. This CDR3 has 16 residues. With 5 bases clipped from V and 4 bases from J, the junction kept 7 bases outside the gene matches. The germline V gene encodes CDR1 SGHTA and CDR2 FQGNSA. This chain's CDR3 is CASSARLAGVADTQYF. CDR3 DNA sequence: TGTGCCAGCAGCGCAAGACTAGCGGGAGTTGCAGATACGCAGTATTTT.

CDR3 amino acids: CASSQPRDGTEQYF. DNA for the CDR3: TGCGCCAGCAGCCAACCACGGGACGGGACAGAGCAGTACTTC. The chain is built from TRBV4-1 and TRBJ2-7; a possible D gene is TRBD1 (6 bases). The CDR3 totals 14 residues. Trimming took 2 bases from V and 7 from J, leaving 15 bases between them. Germline V lookup: CDR1 MGHRA, CDR2 YSYEKL.

The chain recombines TRBV4-1 with TRBJ2-1; TRBD2 might be the D (5 bases). This CDR3 spans 17 amino acids. CDR1 MGHRA and CDR2 YSYEKL come from the germline V gene. The V end was cut by 4 bases, the J end by 1 base, with 17 bases between. The CDR3: CASSLPGNSRSYNEQFF. In nucleotides, the CDR3 is TGCGCCAGCAGCCTCCCCGGGAACAGCCGATCCTACAATGAGCAGTTCTTC.

The gene calls are TRBV18 and TRBJ2-3; 13 bases fit TRBD2. Trimming removed 3 bases from V and 1 base from J; junction bases left unmatched: 4. The CDR3 extends over 17 amino acids. Germline values: CDR1 KGHSH, CDR2 LQKENI. CDR3 in DNA: TGTGCCAGCTCACCCGGACTAGCGGGAGCCCGCACAGATACGCAGTATTTT. Protein product: CASSPGLAGARTDTQYF.

The V and J genes are TRBV28 and TRBJ1-1, with unresolved D. Trimming took off 3 bases at V and 3 bases at J, with 8 bases between the two ends. Germline V gene sequence: CDR1 MDHEN, CDR2 SYDVKM. The CDR3 extends over 13 amino acids. The CDR3 region has the DNA TGTGCCAGCAGTTTGTCCGGGTACACTGAAGCTTTCTTT. Translating it yields CASSLSGYTEAFF.

The V gene is TRBV19, the J gene TRBJ1-1, with D unresolved. With 4 bases removed from V and 2 bases from J, the gap between germline ends came to 8 bases. There are 13 residues in the CDR3. Per the germline V gene, CDR1 is LNHDA and CDR2 is SQIVND (reference sequence). The CDR3 is CASSTVENTEAFF. The CDR3 nucleotides are TGTGCCAGTAGTACAGTTGAAAACACTGAAGCTTTCTTT.

This clone turned up a few times. The V gene is TRBV19, the J gene TRBJ2-2; D possibly corresponds to TRBD1 (5 bases). CDR3 size: 15 residues. Germline CDR1 is LNHDA and CDR2 is SQIVND (reference sequence). The V gene lost 4 bases and the J gene lost 4 bases, with 13 bases spanning the gap. CDR3 bases: TGTGCCAGTAGTACCCTCAGGGAACTCACCGGGGAGCTGTTTTTT. This encodes CASSTLRELTGELFF.

The genes are TRBV3-1 (or the pseudogene TRBV3-2) and TRBJ2-1; TRBD2 matches 10 bases. The V segment lost 3 bases and the J segment 0 bases; nucleotides outside the gene matches: 5. Per the germline V gene, CDR1 is LGHDT and CDR2 is YNNKEL (reference sequence). This CDR3 spans 17 amino acids. Here the CDR3 reads CASSHSSGSYSYNEQFF. The CDR3 nucleotides read TGTGCCAGCAGCCACTCTAGCGGGAGCTACTCCTACAATGAGCAGTTCTTC.

This chain links TRBV3-1 (or the pseudogene TRBV3-2) with TRBJ1-6, with 9 bases aligning to TRBD1. With V trimmed by 4 bases and J by 7 bases, 5 bases remained unmatched. CDR1 is LGHDT and CDR2 is YNNKEL in the germline V gene (reference sequence). The CDR3 consists of 15 residues. Written as DNA, the CDR3 is TGTGCCAGCAGCCGAGAACAGGGGGCAAATTCACCCCTCCACTTT. Its protein product is CASSREQGANSPLHF.

The chain recombines TRBV11-2 with TRBJ2-3; a possible D gene is TRBD1 (6 bases). Germline V gives CDR1 SGHAT, CDR2 FQNNGV. Trimming took 2 bases from V and 3 from J, leaving 9 bases between them. There are 14 residues in the CDR3. CDR3 DNA sequence: TGTGCCAGCAGCTTATACGGACAGACAGATACGCAGTATTTT. It translates to CASSLYGQTDTQYF.

This chain links TRBV5-4 with TRBJ1-6, with TRBD1 identical over 9 bases. This CDR3 has 15 amino acids. CDR1 and CDR2 from the germline V gene are SGHNT and YYREEE (reference sequence). The V gene end was trimmed by 4 bases and the J gene end by 6 bases; junction bases not matched to a gene: 5. The CDR3 DNA reads TGTGCCAGCAGCACGGGACAGGGTCTTAATTCACCCCTCCACTTT. Protein: CASSTGQGLNSPLHF. Full variable domain (outside the CDR3, taken from reference TRBV5-4 and TRBJ1-6): ETGVTQSPTHLIKTRGQQVTLRCSSQSGHNTVSWYQQALGQGPQFIFQYYREEENGRGNFPPRFSGLQFPNYSSELNVNALELDDSALYLCASSTGQGLNSPLHFGNGTRLTVT.

The J gene is TRBJ2-7, the V gene TRBV7-8; possibly TRBD2 for D (6 bases). Germline V gene data show CDR1 as SGHVS and CDR2 as FQNEAQ. CDR3 length: 19 amino acids. V lost 5 bases and J 4 bases, leaving 30 bases between the germline ends. CDR3: CASSLPAEPRAGRAYEQYF. CDR3 bases: TGTGCCAGCAGCCTCCCCGCGGAGCCCCGGGCGGGACGGGCATACGAGCAGTACTTC. The full variable domain, its missing parts supplied by reference TRBV7-8 and TRBJ2-7, is GAGVSQSPRYKVAKRGQDVALRCDPISGHVSLFWYQQALGQGPEFLTYFQNEAQLDKSGLPSDRFFAERPEGSVSTLKIQRTQQEDSAVYLCASSLPAEPRAGRAYEQYFGPGTRLTVT.

The J gene is TRBJ2-5, the V gene TRBV9; D may be TRBD2 (6 bases). Germline values: CDR1 SGDLS, CDR2 YYNGEE. This CDR3 has 15 residues. Trimming stripped 0 bases from V and 2 bases from J, with 11 bases between. The CDR3 DNA follows: TGTGCCAGCAGCGTAGTAAACGGACTACAAGAGACCCAGTACTTC. Translated: CASSVVNGLQETQYF.

J is TRBJ2-7 and V is TRBV7-9; maybe TRBD1 (5 bases). The CDR3 runs 13 residues. Germline CDR1 SEHNR, CDR2 FQNEAQ (reference sequence). The V gene lost 5 bases and the J gene lost 6 bases, with 14 bases spanning the gap. DNA of the CDR3: TGTGCCAGCAGCCCAAGACAGATGGGCGAGCAGTACTTC. It translates to CASSPRQMGEQYF.

This clone was detected a few times. The chain is built from TRBV4-2 and TRBJ2-1; 7 bases fit TRBD2. The V gene's germline CDR1 is LGHNA and CDR2 YNFKEQ. V lost 0 bases to trimming and J lost 6 bases; unmatched junction nucleotides: 5. The CDR3 runs 15 residues. This chain's CDR3 is CASSQDWGGFNEQFF. The DNA for the CDR3 is TGTGCCAGCAGCCAAGATTGGGGGGGGTTCAATGAGCAGTTCTTC.

The chain couples TRBV7-2 to TRBJ1-5; no firm D call. Germline-derived CDR1 and CDR2 are SGHTA and FQGNSA. Trimming left V 2 bases short and J 1 base short, with 9 bases between. The CDR3 covers 15 residues. This CDR3 reads CASSLLGRSNQPQHF. The DNA of the CDR3 is TGTGCCAGCAGCTTACTGGGCAGGAGCAATCAGCCCCAGCATTTT.

V and J are TRBV2 and TRBJ2-1; 11 bases line up with TRBD1. Losses at the gene ends were 3 bases for V and 8 bases for J; bases not matched to a gene: 6. This CDR3 has 15 residues. The germline V gene encodes CDR1 SNHLY and CDR2 FYNNEI. CDR3 in DNA: TGTGCCAGCAGTGACACGGGACAGGGGGTATATGAGCAGTTCTTC. Residues: CASSDTGQGVYEQFF.

This clone has only one observation. The chain uses TRBV5-4 and TRBJ1-1, with 11 positions matching TRBD1. This CDR3 is built from 16 residues. The germline V gene encodes CDR1 SGHNT and CDR2 YYREEE (reference sequence). Trimming at V came to 0 bases and at J to 5 bases, leaving 6 bases not matched to a gene. The CDR3 here is CASSLGGQGVDTEAFF. The CDR3 DNA follows: TGTGCCAGCAGCTTGGGGGGACAGGGGGTAGATACTGAAGCTTTCTTT.

This chain's CDR3 is CASSGSPQMNTEAFF. CDR3 DNA sequence: TGTGCCAGCAGTGGATCCCCGCAGATGAACACTGAAGCTTTCTTT. The chain has TRBV2 and TRBJ1-1; D is unresolved. V lost 4 bases, J lost 0 bases, and 12 bases lay in between. Germline values: CDR1 SNHLY, CDR2 FYNNEI. This CDR3 contains 15 residues. The full variable domain, completed using reference TRBV2 and TRBJ1-1, is EPEVTQTPSHQVTQMGQEVILRCVPISNHLYFYWYRQILGQKVEFLVSFYNNEISEKSEIFDDQFSVERPDGSNFTLKIRSTKLEDSAMYFCASSGSPQMNTEAFFGQGTRLTVV.

The chain combines TRBV24-1 with TRBJ2-3; a possible D gene is TRBD2 (6 bases). With 12 bases removed from V and 6 bases from J, the gap between germline ends came to 18 bases. CDR1 and CDR2 from the germline V gene are KGHDR and SFDVKD. The CDR3 runs 13 residues. CDR3 DNA: TGTGCCGCATCACACGGAGGGGTGGATACGCAGTATTTT. Translated: CAASHGGVDTQYF.

The CDR3: CAISPSGRESEQYF. The CDR3 DNA reads as TGTGCCATCAGCCCTAGTGGCAGGGAATCTGAGCAGTACTTC. This chain links TRBV10-3 with TRBJ2-7; the D gene is possibly TRBD1 (5 bases). The germline gives CDR1 ENHRY, CDR2 SYGVKD. CDR3 length equals 14 residues. V shed 6 bases and J shed 7 bases, with 19 bases lying between them.